A single sample gave rise to the 15 T cell receptor beta chains below, sequenced in a study of cytomegalovirus exposure and HLA in healthy donors. Profiled with immunoSEQ multiplex PCR; TCRdb holds only in-frame clones, not every one. The table lists about 130,000 clones, roughly nine tenths of them singletons. Sequencing was done on a sample of PBMCs. The receptors here all came from a woman aged 18-29 years in good health and CMV-seropositive.

Concerning this clone: The junction and the germline gene differ at one end; a read error may be behind it. Additional DNA sequences in this sample encode the identical CDR3. The chain recombines TRBV30 with TRBJ1-2; 7 nucleotides line up with TRBD1. Looked up from germline, CDR1 is GTSNPN and CDR2 is SVGIG (reference sequence). The CDR3 is made up of 18 amino acids. The CDR3 DNA is TGTGCTTGGAGATCTCGACTCTACCCGACAGGGATGGGCTATGGCTACACCTTC. Its translation: CAWRSRLYPTGMGYGYTF.

This clone turned up a few times. The chain joins TRBV18 to TRBJ1-1; 9 nucleotides align to TRBD1. The CDR3 has 13 residues. Germline V CDR1 and CDR2: KGHSH, LQKENI. Trimming removed 3 bases from V and 11 bases from J; junction bases left unmatched: 7. CDR3 sequence: CASSPGTGYNAFF. In DNA form, the CDR3 reads TGTGCCAGCTCACCTGGGACAGGGTACAACGCTTTCTTT.

V usage is TRBV11-2 and J usage is TRBJ1-1; D is unclear. Germline values: CDR1 SGHAT, CDR2 FQNNGV. There are 14 residues in the CDR3. The V gene lost 7 bases and the J gene lost 1 base, with 13 bases spanning the gap. CDR3 protein: CASKAPGKNTEAFF. CDR3 DNA: TGTGCCAGCAAAGCGCCGGGAAAGAACACTGAAGCTTTCTTT.

This rearrangement joins TRBV10-1 to TRBJ2-2; D might be TRBD1 (5 bases). This CDR3 has 16 residues. The germline V gene has CDR1 WNHNN and CDR2 SYGVQD (reference sequence). V lost 0 bases and J 4 bases, leaving 12 bases between the germline ends. DNA for the CDR3: TGCGCCAGCAGTGAGTCGGTAGGGGTTGCCACCGGGGAGCTGTTTTTT. This gives the protein CASSESVGVATGELFF.

The chain couples TRBV5-4 to TRBJ2-3, with TRBD1 matching over 8 bases. CDR3 length: 16 amino acids. Germline trimming cut 3 bases from V and 4 bases from J; bases unmatched to any gene: 10. CDR1 is SGHNT, CDR2 YYREEE, per germline (reference sequence). As DNA, the CDR3 is TGTGCCAGCAGCTCGCCGAGCCAGGGGGCCGCAGATACGCAGTATTTT. Its translation: CASSSPSQGAADTQYF.

In this sample, this clone turned up a few times. This rearrangement joins TRBV5-1 to TRBJ1-6, with a possible D match to TRBD1 (5 bases). V was cut by 0 bases and J by 8 bases, with 12 bases left in between. There are 15 residues in the CDR3. Germline V gene lookup returns CDR1 SGHRS and CDR2 YFSETQ. This chain's CDR3 is CASSLGGARDSPLHF. CDR3 coding DNA: TGCGCCAGCAGCTTGGGTGGGGCCCGGGATTCACCCCTCCACTTT.

A remark on this clone: The same CDR3 arises from other DNA sequences in this sample as well. The chain joins TRBV5-1 to TRBJ2-3; TRBD2 is a possible D gene (5 bases). V lost 4 bases and J lost 3, with 9 bases in between. The CDR3 consists of 13 residues. Germline V CDR1 and CDR2: SGHRS, YFSETQ. The CDR3 loop reads CASSPTGTDTQYF. CDR3 coding DNA: TGCGCCAGCAGCCCGACGGGGACAGATACGCAGTATTTT.

The V and J genes are TRBV28 and TRBJ1-1; D uncertain. Germline-derived CDR1 and CDR2 are MDHEN and SYDVKM. V lost 3 bases, J lost 1 base, and 9 bases lay in between. The length of the CDR3 is 14 residues. The CDR3 coding sequence is TGTGCCAGCAGTTTCCCAGAGGGGAACACTGAAGCTTTCTTT. Encoded protein: CASSFPEGNTEAFF.

V and J are TRBV4-3 and TRBJ1-2; tentatively, D is TRBD1 (5 bases). Germline loops: CDR1 LGHNA, CDR2 YSLEER. Trimming pared 4 bases from V and 6 bases from J, leaving 12 bases between. The CDR3 spans 13 residues. The CDR3 is CASSPRGGNGYTF. CDR3 sequence (DNA): TGCGCCAGCAGCCCCCGGGGGGGTAATGGCTACACCTTC.

This rearrangement joins TRBV5-4 to TRBJ2-2; D not certain. Germline CDR1 SGHNT, CDR2 YYREEE (reference sequence). Trimming removed 5 bases from V and 4 bases from J, with 9 bases in between. The CDR3 is 13 amino acids. CDR3 loop: CASSSYSTGELFF. The CDR3 DNA sequence: TGTGCCAGCAGTTCATATAGCACCGGGGAGCTGTTTTTT.

The gene calls are TRBV27 and TRBJ1-5; 8 nucleotides match TRBD1. The CDR3 extends over 14 amino acids. V lost 8 bases, J lost 3 bases, and 6 bases stayed unmatched. Per germline, CDR1 MNHEY and CDR2 SMNVEV (reference sequence). In DNA, the CDR3 is TGTGCCAGCCGAGGACAGGGTTTCAATCAGCCCCAGCATTTT. It yields the protein CASRGQGFNQPQHF.

The rearrangement links TRBV6-5 to TRBJ2-2; 11 nucleotides line up with TRBD2. The CDR3 runs 15 residues. V shed 6 bases, J shed 4 bases, and the junction held 4 bases outside the gene matches. The germline V gene has CDR1 MNHEY and CDR2 SVGAGI. The CDR3 sequence: CASSAGTSGTGELFF. CDR3 DNA: TGTGCCAGCAGCGCCGGGACTAGCGGCACCGGGGAGCTGTTTTTT.

This rearrangement joins TRBV30 to TRBJ2-4; D not certain. V dropped 4 bases and J dropped 0 bases, with 4 bases sitting between them. Germline V gene data show CDR1 as GTSNPN and CDR2 as SVGIG (reference sequence). This CDR3 is 12 amino acids long. The DNA of the CDR3 is TGTGCCTGGACAGGAGCCAAAAACATTCAGTACTTC. It is translated as CAWTGAKNIQYF.

The J gene is TRBJ2-7, the V gene TRBV19; the match to TRBD1 covers 8 bases. Germline values: CDR1 LNHDA, CDR2 SQIVND (reference sequence). The V and J ends lost 5 bases and 6 bases, in that order; junction bases with no gene match: 9. This CDR3 comprises 14 residues. The CDR3 is CASSVQTGAGEQYF. The CDR3 nucleotides are TGTGCCAGTAGTGTCCAGACAGGGGCCGGCGAGCAGTACTTC.

Regarding this clone: Additional DNA sequences in this sample encode the identical CDR3. This chain uses TRBV7-2 with TRBJ2-7, with 8 nucleotides matching TRBD2. Trimming at V came to 4 bases and at J to 3 bases, leaving 2 bases not matched to a gene. The germline V gene encodes CDR1 SGHTA and CDR2 FQGNSA. This CDR3 comprises 13 residues. The CDR3 reads CASSSSGSYEQYF. CDR3 DNA sequence: TGTGCCAGCAGCTCAAGCGGGAGCTACGAGCAGTACTTC.